Sequencing of this T cell receptor (beta chain) was carried out in a study of T-cell reconstitution after alpha-beta-depleted transplantation in children. This clonotype showed up just a few times. With V trimmed by 6 bases and J by 4 bases, 11 bases remained unmatched. Germline CDR1 is SGHVS and CDR2 is FQNEAQ. The length of the CDR3 is 16 residues. For TCRbeta, the library was prepared with unique molecular identifiers. From the PCR reads, TCRdb called clonotypes with MiXCR, one entry per CDR3 protein. The table shows about 540,000 distinct CDR3 sequences, with about 17% occurring only once. The starting material was PBMCs from the stem cell graft donor, obtained from the stem cell graft. This chain connects TRBV7-8 to TRBJ2-1, with TRBD1 matching over 8 bases. This TCR came from a human donor who donated a stem cell graft to a child with acute lymphoblastic leukemia. The chain's CDR3 is CASSNLRTGRYNEQFF. In nucleotides, the CDR3 is TGTGCCAGCAGTAACCTCCGGACAGGGCGGTACAATGAGCAGTTCTTC.